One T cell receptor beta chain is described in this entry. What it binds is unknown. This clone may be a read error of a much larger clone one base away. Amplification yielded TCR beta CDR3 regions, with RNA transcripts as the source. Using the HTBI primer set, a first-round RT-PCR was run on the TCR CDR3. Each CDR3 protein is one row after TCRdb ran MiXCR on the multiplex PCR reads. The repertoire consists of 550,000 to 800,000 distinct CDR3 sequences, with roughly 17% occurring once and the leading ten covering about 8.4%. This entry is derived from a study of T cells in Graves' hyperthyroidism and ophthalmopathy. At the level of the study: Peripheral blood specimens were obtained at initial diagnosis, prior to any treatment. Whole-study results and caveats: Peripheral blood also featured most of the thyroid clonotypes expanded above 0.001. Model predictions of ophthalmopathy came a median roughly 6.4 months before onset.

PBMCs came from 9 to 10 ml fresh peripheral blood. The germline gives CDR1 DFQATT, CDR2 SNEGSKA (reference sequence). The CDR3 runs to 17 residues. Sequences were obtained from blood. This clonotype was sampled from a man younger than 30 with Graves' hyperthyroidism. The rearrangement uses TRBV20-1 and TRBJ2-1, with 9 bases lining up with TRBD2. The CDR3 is CSARDRGLAITYNVQFF. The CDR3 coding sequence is TGCAGTGCTAGAGATAGGGGACTAGCTATAACTTACAATGTGCAGTTCTTC.